This TCR beta chain was sequenced in a study of T cells expressing NK-cell markers (dated by TCRdb to the early 2020s). Context from the whole study: Three sorted T-cell subsets (CD3+CD56+NKG2C+, CD3+CD56+NKG2C- and CD3+CD56-NKG2C+) from roughly eight donors had their TCR beta-chain repertoires profiled. Among the eight sequenced donors, seven were HCMV-seropositive and one was HCMV-seronegative. Randomly selected healthy volunteers, three men and five women, were used as the eight sequenced donors. Sequencing of the libraries produced 2 x 150 bp reads on Illumina HiSeq 2000/2500, MiSeq or NextSeq.

Here is what the overall study found, with its caveats: Those dominant clonotypes were again the most abundant among CD3+CD56-NKG2C+ cells in a few donors, at roughly 28.3-65%. In several donors, the dominant CD3+CD56+NKG2C+ clonotypes ranked among the top 10 CD8+ clonotypes, making up about 1.0-7.5% of CD8+ T cells. Whether the expanded NKG2C-expressing T cell clones were specific for HCMV antigens remained unclear.

A commercial ELISA kit detecting HCMV-specific IgG in serum was used to determine HCMV serostatus. Ficoll density gradient centrifugation was used to isolate peripheral blood mononuclear cells from blood. Remarks on this clonotype: There is no known antigen for this receptor.

CDR1 SGHRS and CDR2 YFSETQ were looked up in the germline V gene. There are 16 amino acids in the CDR3, from cysteine to phenylalanine inclusive. The record lacks a DNA sequence. The listed sequencing device is Illumina HiSeq 2000. The TCR beta cDNA libraries were made using 5'RACE template switching, a step that added both a universal primer site and unique molecular identifiers. cDNA synthesis was primed from the TCR beta constant segment, followed by two successive PCR amplification steps. Turning to the authors' computational methods: MIGEC was used to demultiplex reads and group the reads by UMI, and MiTCR was used to assemble and quantify clonotypes. To remove erroneous sequences, TCR cDNA sequences were retained only when supported by two or more reads. The tcR package was used for downstream repertoire analysis, with clonotypes matched between fractions based on CDR3 nucleotide sequence plus V segment. Antigen specificity was annotated against VDJdb with VDJmatch, allowing one amino acid substitution in CDR3. Each entry corresponds to one CDR3 protein sequence from reads that TCRdb reprocessed, and DNA is not given. The V and J calls, along with clone size, are taken from TCRdb and not from the paper's own processing. This specimen's table enumerates 300,000 to 450,000 distinct CDR3 sequences. The biggest ten clones account for around 4.9% of the sample.

Input material: blood T cells: a sorted CD56 or NKG2C T cell subset, CD4+ or CD8+ T cells, or bulk PBMC T cells (not recorded which). The chain uses TRBV5-1 and TRBJ1-1; TCRdb returns TRBD1, unconfirmable since there is no DNA. This TCR was sampled from a man aged 18 to 69 in good health. CDR3 region: CASSVSAPGVHTEAFF.